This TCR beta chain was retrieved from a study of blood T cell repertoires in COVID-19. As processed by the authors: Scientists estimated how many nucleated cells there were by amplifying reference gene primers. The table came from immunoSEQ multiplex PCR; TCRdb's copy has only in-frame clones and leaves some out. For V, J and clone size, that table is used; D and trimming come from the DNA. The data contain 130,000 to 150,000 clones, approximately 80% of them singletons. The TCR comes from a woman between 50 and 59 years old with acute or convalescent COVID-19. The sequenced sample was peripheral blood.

The CDR3 is CASSLYAGDTEAFF. As DNA, the CDR3 is TGTGCCAGCAGCTTATACGCAGGGGACACTGAAGCTTTCTTT. V and J are TRBV7-3 and TRBJ1-1, with a tentative D call TRBD1 (6 bases). There are 14 residues in the CDR3. Germline CDR1 is SGHTA and CDR2 is FQGTGA. Trimming removed 2 bases at V and 3 bases at J, with 10 bases between.